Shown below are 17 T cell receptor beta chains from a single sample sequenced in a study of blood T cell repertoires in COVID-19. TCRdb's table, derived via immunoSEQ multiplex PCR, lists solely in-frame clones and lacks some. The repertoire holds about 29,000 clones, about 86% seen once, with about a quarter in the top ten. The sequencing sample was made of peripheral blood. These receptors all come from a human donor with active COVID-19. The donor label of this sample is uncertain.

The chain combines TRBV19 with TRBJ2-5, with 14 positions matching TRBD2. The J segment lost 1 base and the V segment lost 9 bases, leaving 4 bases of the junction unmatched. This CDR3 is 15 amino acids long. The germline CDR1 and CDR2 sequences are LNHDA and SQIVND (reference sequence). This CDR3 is CASGLAGGPQETQYF. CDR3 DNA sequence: TGTGCCAGCGGACTAGCGGGGGGACCCCAAGAGACCCAGTACTTC. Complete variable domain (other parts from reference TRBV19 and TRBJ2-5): DGGITQSPKYLFRKEGQNVTLSCEQNLNHDAMYWYRQDPGQGLRLIYYSQIVNDFQKGDIAEGYSVSREKKESFPLTVTSAQKNPTAFYLCASGLAGGPQETQYFGPGTRLLVL.

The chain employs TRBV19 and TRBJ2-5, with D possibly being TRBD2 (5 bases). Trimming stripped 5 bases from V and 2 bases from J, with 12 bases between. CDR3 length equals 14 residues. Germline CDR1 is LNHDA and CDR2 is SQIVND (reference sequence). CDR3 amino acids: CASSDLRDQETQYF. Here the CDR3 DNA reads TGTGCCAGTAGTGATTTGAGGGATCAAGAGACCCAGTACTTC.

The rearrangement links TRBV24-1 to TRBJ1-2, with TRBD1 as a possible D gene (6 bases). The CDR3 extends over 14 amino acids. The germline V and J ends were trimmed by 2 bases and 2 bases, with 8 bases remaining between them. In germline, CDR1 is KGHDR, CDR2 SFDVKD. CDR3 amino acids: CATSDSGQNYGYTF. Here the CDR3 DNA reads TGTGCCACCAGTGATTCTGGACAGAACTATGGCTACACCTTC.

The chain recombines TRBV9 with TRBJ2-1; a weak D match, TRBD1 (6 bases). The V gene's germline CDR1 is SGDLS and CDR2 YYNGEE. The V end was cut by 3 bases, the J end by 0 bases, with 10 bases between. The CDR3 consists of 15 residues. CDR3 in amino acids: CASSGTGNSYNEQFF. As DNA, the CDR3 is TGTGCCAGCAGCGGAACAGGGAACTCCTACAATGAGCAGTTCTTC.

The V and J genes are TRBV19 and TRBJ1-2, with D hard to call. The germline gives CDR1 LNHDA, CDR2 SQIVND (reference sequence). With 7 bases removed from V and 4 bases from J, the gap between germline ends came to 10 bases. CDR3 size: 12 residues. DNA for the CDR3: TGTGCCAGTACAGGAAGGCGCTATGGCTACACCTTC. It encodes CASTGRRYGYTF.

The CDR3 loop is CASSHLGQSDTQYF. CDR3 DNA sequence: TGTGCCAGCAGCCACCTCGGACAGTCGGATACGCAGTATTTT. The gene calls are TRBV3-1 (or the pseudogene TRBV3-2) and TRBJ2-3; maybe TRBD1 (6 bases). CDR1 is LGHDT, CDR2 YNNKEL, per germline (reference sequence). The CDR3 runs 14 residues. Trimming took 3 bases from V and 6 from J, leaving 13 bases between them.

The CDR3 is CASSPRLAGGSNEQFF. The CDR3 DNA follows: TGTGCCAGCTCACCACGACTAGCGGGAGGATCCAATGAGCAGTTCTTC. This chain links TRBV18 with TRBJ2-1, with 13 bases lining up with TRBD2. Losses at the gene ends were 1 base for V and 6 bases for J; bases not matched to a gene: 3. Per the germline V gene, CDR1 is KGHSH and CDR2 is LQKENI. The CDR3 totals 16 residues.

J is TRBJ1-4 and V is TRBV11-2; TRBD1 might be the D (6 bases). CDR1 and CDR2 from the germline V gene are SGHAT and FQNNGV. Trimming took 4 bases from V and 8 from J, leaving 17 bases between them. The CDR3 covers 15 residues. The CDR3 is CASSSLGGAWEKLFF. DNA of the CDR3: TGTGCCAGCAGCTCCCTCGGGGGGGCGTGGGAAAAACTGTTTTTT.

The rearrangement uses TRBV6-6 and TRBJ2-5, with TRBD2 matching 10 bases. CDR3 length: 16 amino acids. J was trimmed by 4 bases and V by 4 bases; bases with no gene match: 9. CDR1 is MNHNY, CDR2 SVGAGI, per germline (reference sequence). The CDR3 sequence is CASSSLLAGAGETQYF. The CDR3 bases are TGTGCCAGCAGTTCCCTCCTAGCGGGAGCCGGAGAGACCCAGTACTTC.

The CDR3 coding sequence is TGTGCCAGCAGTCGCGGACAGCCGCCCCAGCATTTT. It codes for CASSRGQPPQHF. This chain joins TRBV6-5 and TRBJ1-5, with a weak D call TRBD1 (6 bases). V dropped 5 bases and J dropped 9 bases, with 11 bases sitting between them. Looked up from germline, CDR1 is MNHEY and CDR2 is SVGAGI. The CDR3 contains 12 residues.

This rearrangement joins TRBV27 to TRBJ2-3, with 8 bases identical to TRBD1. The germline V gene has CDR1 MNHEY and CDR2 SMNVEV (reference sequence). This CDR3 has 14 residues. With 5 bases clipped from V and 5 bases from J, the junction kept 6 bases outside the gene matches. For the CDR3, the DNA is TGTGCCAGCAGTCCTGGACAGGGCCGAGATACGCAGTATTTT. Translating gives CASSPGQGRDTQYF.

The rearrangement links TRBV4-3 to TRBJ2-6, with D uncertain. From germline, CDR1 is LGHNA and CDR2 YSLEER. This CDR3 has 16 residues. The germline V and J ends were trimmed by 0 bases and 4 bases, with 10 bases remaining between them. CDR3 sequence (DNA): TGCGCCAGCAGCCAAGATATTTCTGGCGGGGCCAACGTCCTGACTTTC. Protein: CASSQDISGGANVLTF.

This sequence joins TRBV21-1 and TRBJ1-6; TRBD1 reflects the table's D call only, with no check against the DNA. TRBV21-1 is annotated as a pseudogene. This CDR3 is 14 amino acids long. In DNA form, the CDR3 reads TGTGCCAGCAGAGGACAGGGAGATAATTCACCCCTCCACTTT. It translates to CASRGQGDNSPLHF.

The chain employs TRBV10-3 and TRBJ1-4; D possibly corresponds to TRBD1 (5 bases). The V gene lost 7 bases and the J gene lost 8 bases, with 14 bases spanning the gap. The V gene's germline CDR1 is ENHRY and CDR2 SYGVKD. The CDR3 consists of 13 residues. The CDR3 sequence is CAINGGSGEKLFF. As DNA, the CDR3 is TGTGCCATCAACGGGGGGTCTGGGGAAAAACTGTTTTTT.

The CDR3 DNA reads TGTGCCAGCAGCTTAGCGGGGGGGTTTTCGGAGACCCAGTACTTC. Translating it yields CASSLAGGFSETQYF. The chain links TRBV7-2 to TRBJ2-5; 7 nucleotides match TRBD2. The CDR3 loop spans 15 amino acids. The germline gives CDR1 SGHTA, CDR2 FQGNSA. V was pared by 0 bases and J by 5 bases, with 6 bases of the junction left unmatched.

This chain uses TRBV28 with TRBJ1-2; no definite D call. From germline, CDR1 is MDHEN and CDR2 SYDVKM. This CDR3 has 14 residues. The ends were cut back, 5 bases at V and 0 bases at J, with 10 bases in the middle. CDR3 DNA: TGTGCCAGCAGTGTCCAACCGGCTAACTATGGCTACACCTTC. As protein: CASSVQPANYGYTF.

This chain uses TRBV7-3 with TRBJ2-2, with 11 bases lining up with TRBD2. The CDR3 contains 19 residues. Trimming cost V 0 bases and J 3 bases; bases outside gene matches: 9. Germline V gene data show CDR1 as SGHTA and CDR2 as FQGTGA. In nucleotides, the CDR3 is TGTGCCAGCAGCTTAACGGTGCTAGCGGGGGGAGAGGACACCGGGGAGCTGTTTTTT. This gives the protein CASSLTVLAGGEDTGELFF.